This T cell receptor (beta chain) was sequenced during a study of response to subunit inactivated influenza vaccine. With respect to this clonotype: Antigen unknown. An end of the junction does not agree with germline; a read error may underlie this.

Overall study findings and caveats: T cells newly recruited by each seasonal influenza vaccination are few, the authors suggested.

Germline CDR1 MNHEY, CDR2 SVGAGI. CDR3 length: 17 amino acids. One entry per CDR3 protein results from TCRdb running MiXCR on the RT-PCR reads. The table includes approximately 230,000 distinct CDR3 sequences, less than 15% detected once. The rearrangement joins TRBV6-5 to TRBJ1-2, with unresolved D. This receptor was obtained from a man between 50 and 59 years old who received an inactivated influenza vaccine. The material was non-naive T cells sorted from PBMCs, obtained 14 days before vaccination. This chain's CDR3 is CASSYSLSSGINYGYTF. Here the CDR3 DNA reads TGTGCCAGCAGCTACTCTCTTTCGTCCGGAATTAACTATGGCTACACCTTC.